This passage covers 32 T cell receptor beta chains from one sample sequenced in a study of blood T cell repertoires in COVID-19. Clones were sequenced by immunoSEQ multiplex PCR, and TCRdb holds only the in-frame ones, with some missing. The data hold around 100,000 clones, with 87% observed a single time. Sequencing used peripheral blood. These receptors were collected from a woman between 50 and 59 years old with COVID-19, enrolled during active disease.

This clone appeared a few times. V and J are TRBV6-5 and TRBJ2-7, with a possible D match to TRBD1 (5 bases). Trimming left V 7 bases short and J 0 bases short, with 13 bases between. CDR3 size: 14 residues. Germline V CDR1 and CDR2: MNHEY, SVGAGI. The CDR3 region has the DNA TGTGCCAGCACCGGACACGACGTCTCCTACGAGCAGTACTTC. It specifies CASTGHDVSYEQYF.

The chain joins TRBV27 to TRBJ2-1, with 8 bases matching TRBD2. After removal of 2 bases from V and 6 bases from J, the junction contained 6 bases not matched to a gene. The CDR3 spans 15 residues. Germline CDR1 is MNHEY and CDR2 is SMNVEV (reference sequence). The CDR3 region is CASSLTAGAFNEQFF. The CDR3 coding sequence is TGTGCCAGCAGTTTAACAGCGGGGGCGTTCAATGAGCAGTTCTTC.

This chain uses TRBV5-1 with TRBJ1-2, with TRBD1 identical over 8 bases. CDR1 is SGHRS and CDR2 is YFSETQ in the germline V gene. The CDR3 covers 15 residues. V lost 1 base to trimming and J lost 4 bases; unmatched junction nucleotides: 6. This CDR3 is CASSLIPGGGYGYTF. In nucleotides, the CDR3 is TGCGCCAGCAGCTTGATTCCAGGGGGCGGCTATGGCTACACCTTC. Drawing the rest from reference TRBV5-1 and TRBJ1-2, the complete variable domain is KAGVTQTPRYLIKTRGQQVTLSCSPISGHRSVSWYQQTPGQGLQFLFEYFSETQRNKGNFPGRFSGRQFSNSRSEMNVSTLELGDSALYLCASSLIPGGGYGYTFGSGTRLTVV.

J is TRBJ2-6 and V is TRBV4-1; D is perhaps TRBD2 (6 bases). The germline V gene encodes CDR1 MGHRA and CDR2 YSYEKL. The CDR3 runs 18 residues. Trimming removed 3 bases at V and 0 bases at J, with 15 bases between. CDR3 DNA sequence: TGCGCCAGCAGCCAGGGGTTCAAGGGACTCTCTGGGGCCAACGTCCTGACTTTC. Translating it yields CASSQGFKGLSGANVLTF.

V and J are TRBV10-3 and TRBJ1-1; TRBD1 matches at 10 bases. The germline V gene encodes CDR1 ENHRY and CDR2 SYGVKD. After removal of 6 bases from V and 11 bases from J, the junction contained 9 bases not matched to a gene. The CDR3 spans 13 residues. CDR3 in amino acids: CAISDRQGAGAFF. The CDR3 DNA reads as TGTGCCATCAGCGATCGACAGGGGGCTGGGGCTTTCTTT.

The gene calls are TRBV10-1 and TRBJ2-3; TRBD2 aligns across 8 bases. The CDR3 loop spans 15 amino acids. Trimming removed 0 bases from V and 3 bases from J; junction bases left unmatched: 2. Germline CDR1 WNHNN, CDR2 SYGVQD (reference sequence). The DNA for the CDR3 is TGCGCCAGCAGTGAGTCGGAGCGGGGGACAGATACGCAGTATTTT. This sequence encodes CASSESERGTDTQYF.

This clone was seen just once. V gene TRBV13 combines with J gene TRBJ1-1; D remains unclear. The CDR3 totals 11 residues. Looked up from germline, CDR1 is PRHDT and CDR2 is FYEKMQ (reference sequence). Trimming stripped 8 bases from V and 6 bases from J, with 10 bases between. CDR3 DNA: TGTGCCAGCCACGTGTCGGCTGAAGCTTTCTTT. Translated: CASHVSAEAFF.

The chain has TRBV4-3 and TRBJ1-1; a weak D match, TRBD1 (5 bases). CDR1 and CDR2 (germline): LGHNA, YSLEER. V lost 1 base to trimming and J lost 1 base, with 10 bases between them. This CDR3 has 15 residues. Here the CDR3 reads CASSQGVTENTEAFF. CDR3 DNA: TGCGCCAGCAGCCAAGGCGTGACAGAGAACACTGAAGCTTTCTTT.

The V gene is TRBV19, the J gene TRBJ2-3, with 13 bases fitting TRBD2. With 3 bases clipped from V and 12 bases from J, the junction kept 12 bases outside the gene matches. The germline V gene encodes CDR1 LNHDA and CDR2 SQIVND (reference sequence). The CDR3 consists of 16 residues. The CDR3 loop reads CASSIQLAGGTPVQYF. The CDR3 bases are TGTGCCAGTAGTATCCAACTAGCGGGGGGGACCCCGGTCCAGTATTTT.

This chain uses TRBV12-3 or TRBV12-4 with TRBJ2-2; D is undetermined. The CDR3 runs 13 residues. Trimming pared 3 bases from V and 1 base from J, leaving 3 bases between. CDR3 protein: CASSFRNTGELFF. For the CDR3, the DNA is TGTGCCAGCAGTTTCAGGAACACCGGGGAGCTGTTTTTT.

V gene TRBV6-5 combines with J gene TRBJ1-5; no clear D. The CDR3 is 12 residues long. The germline V gene encodes CDR1 MNHEY and CDR2 SVGAGI. With 4 bases removed from V and 2 bases from J, the gap between germline ends came to 3 bases. DNA of the CDR3: TGTGCCAGCAGTTCGGGCAATCAGCCCCAGCATTTT. This encodes CASSSGNQPQHF.

This clone showed up just once. The J gene is TRBJ1-2, the V gene TRBV4-1, with TRBD1 matching over 8 bases. Germline V gives CDR1 MGHRA, CDR2 YSYEKL. The CDR3 is 15 residues long. V was clipped by 4 bases and J by 4 bases; unmatched bases: 8. The CDR3 coding sequence is TGCGCCAGCAGCCCTCTAGGACAGGGACTCTATGGCTACACCTTC. Residues: CASSPLGQGLYGYTF.

V gene TRBV3-1 (or the pseudogene TRBV3-2) combines with J gene TRBJ2-7; 10 bases agree with TRBD1. The CDR3 is 15 amino acids. Germline loops: CDR1 LGHDT, CDR2 YNNKEL (reference sequence). Losses at the gene ends were 5 bases for V and 3 bases for J; bases not matched to a gene: 7. The CDR3 here is CASSEPGQGHYEQYF. Written as DNA, the CDR3 is TGTGCCAGCAGCGAACCGGGACAGGGGCACTACGAGCAGTACTTC.

The V and J genes are TRBV5-4 and TRBJ2-5; 15 positions agree with TRBD2. V lost 3 bases to trimming and J lost 7 bases; unmatched junction nucleotides: 7. CDR1 and CDR2 (germline): SGHNT, YYREEE (reference sequence). The CDR3 has 16 amino acids. Written as DNA, the CDR3 is TGTGCCAGCAGCTCAGGACTAGCGGGGGGGCGATTGACCCAGTACTTC. Amino acid sequence: CASSSGLAGGRLTQYF.

This chain joins TRBV2 and TRBJ1-2, with TRBD1 as a possible D gene (5 bases). V was clipped by 5 bases and J by 6 bases, with 16 bases between them. Germline lookup yields CDR1 SNHLY and CDR2 FYNNEI. The CDR3 runs 14 residues. DNA for the CDR3: TGTGCCAGCAGTCAACCCCAGGGCGGACATGGCTACACCTTC. This sequence encodes CASSQPQGGHGYTF.

V and J are TRBV7-2 and TRBJ2-7; the match to TRBD1 covers 10 bases. Trimming took 5 bases from V and 9 from J; bases not matched to a gene: 16. The CDR3 sequence is 16 residues long. Germline CDR1 reads SGHTA; CDR2 reads FQGNSA. The DNA of the CDR3 is TGTGCCAGCAGCCCCCCGGCCCTGACAGGGGGCGCATGGCAGTACTTC. It codes for CASSPPALTGGAWQYF.

The V call is TRBV15, the J call TRBJ2-1; the D is unclear. Germline values: CDR1 LNHNV, CDR2 YYDKDF (reference sequence). This CDR3 has 14 amino acids. Trimming left V 0 bases short and J 6 bases short, with 9 bases between. CDR3: CATSRDLGGNEQFF. The DNA for the CDR3 is TGTGCCACCAGCAGAGATCTAGGTGGCAATGAGCAGTTCTTC.

The V gene is TRBV15, the J gene TRBJ1-6; D unclear. Trimming took 0 bases from V and 8 from J, leaving 14 bases between them. The germline V gene encodes CDR1 LNHNV and CDR2 YYDKDF (reference sequence). The CDR3 runs to 16 residues. CDR3 coding DNA: TGTGCCACCAGCAGAGATCTGTTGGCCCCCGATTCACCCCTCCACTTT. Translated: CATSRDLLAPDSPLHF.

The chain has TRBV28 and TRBJ1-6; the D is unclear. Germline CDR1 is MDHEN and CDR2 is SYDVKM. Trimming cost V 6 bases and J 10 bases, with 16 bases left between them. This CDR3 is built from 14 residues. The CDR3 DNA sequence: TGTGCCAGCAGCCTTCCCTCGGTCGGGTCACCCCTCCACTTT. It codes for CASSLPSVGSPLHF.

The chain recombines TRBV28 with TRBJ1-5; TRBD1 agrees at 9 bases. There are 16 residues in the CDR3. Germline CDR1 MDHEN, CDR2 SYDVKM. Trimming removed 6 bases from V and 7 bases from J; junction bases left unmatched: 13. CDR3 bases: TGTGCCAGCAGCAGTCCGGGACAGGGTTTGAGGCAGCCCCAGCATTTT. This sequence encodes CASSSPGQGLRQPQHF.

This clone appeared a single time. This chain joins TRBV6-5 and TRBJ1-2; 7 bases align to TRBD1. Germline-derived CDR1 and CDR2 are MNHEY and SVGAGI. This CDR3 contains 14 residues. The J segment lost 4 bases and the V segment lost 11 bases, leaving 13 bases of the junction unmatched. The DNA of the CDR3 is TGTGCCGGAGCCCCAACAGGGGCAACCTATGGCTACACCTTC. Residues: CAGAPTGATYGYTF.

The chain links TRBV3-1 (or the pseudogene TRBV3-2) to TRBJ2-3, with 7 bases aligning to TRBD2. Germline V lookup: CDR1 LGHDT, CDR2 YNNKEL (reference sequence). CDR3 length: 15 residues. The V and J ends lost 4 bases and 4 bases, in that order; junction bases with no gene match: 8. CDR3 bases: TGTGCCAGCAGCCCCGGACTAGAAAAGGCAGATACGCAGTATTTT. Protein sequence: CASSPGLEKADTQYF.

The rearrangement links TRBV28 to TRBJ2-7; D is possibly TRBD1 (6 bases). Trimming removed 5 bases at V and 2 bases at J, with 16 bases between. CDR3 size: 15 residues. Germline CDR1 MDHEN, CDR2 SYDVKM. The CDR3, as DNA: TGTGCCAGCAGTGTCCCTGACAGGCCCCCCTACGAGCAGTACTTC. Its translation is CASSVPDRPPYEQYF.

The chain links TRBV19 to TRBJ1-5; 7 nucleotides align to TRBD1. The CDR3 covers 14 residues. The germline CDR1 and CDR2 sequences are LNHDA and SQIVND (reference sequence). V gave up 5 bases and J gave up 2 bases; unmatched junction bases: 3. The CDR3 protein is CASSQTGGNQPQHF. The CDR3 coding sequence is TGTGCCAGTAGTCAAACAGGGGGCAATCAGCCCCAGCATTTT.

The rearrangement joins TRBV6-5 to TRBJ1-6, with 9 bases identical to TRBD1. The CDR3 is 15 residues long. Germline V gene lookup returns CDR1 MNHEY and CDR2 SVGAGI. Trimming at V came to 2 bases and at J to 10 bases, leaving 6 bases not matched to a gene. CDR3 region: CASSYGTGKGSPLHF. The CDR3 DNA reads TGTGCCAGCAGTTACGGGACAGGGAAAGGGTCACCCCTCCACTTT.

This chain links TRBV6-2 or TRBV6-3 with TRBJ1-1, with 9 nucleotides matching TRBD1. The CDR3 is 17 amino acids. The J segment lost 4 bases and the V segment lost 4 bases, leaving 13 bases of the junction unmatched. Per germline, CDR1 MNHEY and CDR2 SVGEGT. DNA for the CDR3: TGTGCCAGCAGTTCCCAGACAGGGGGTAAGAGGAGCACTGAAGCTTTCTTT. It yields the protein CASSSQTGGKRSTEAFF.

V is TRBV23-1 and J is TRBJ1-5; maybe TRBD1 (6 bases). TRBV23-1 is flagged as an ORF with uncertain function. Trimming cost V 4 bases and J 5 bases, with 12 bases left between them. This CDR3 has 14 amino acids. CDR3 amino acids: CASSRGQHDQPQHF. The CDR3 region has the DNA TGCGCCAGCAGTCGAGGACAGCACGATCAGCCCCAGCATTTT.

V is TRBV5-5 and J is TRBJ1-6, with 7 nucleotides matching TRBD1. CDR3 length equals 15 residues. The V gene end was trimmed by 4 bases and the J gene end by 8 bases; junction bases not matched to a gene: 9. Per the germline V gene, CDR1 is SGHKS and CDR2 is YYEKEE (reference sequence). CDR3 DNA: TGTGCCAGCAGCATACAGGGGCCGGGTTATTCACCCCTCCACTTT. It specifies CASSIQGPGYSPLHF.

This chain links TRBV6-2 or TRBV6-3 with TRBJ2-1, with TRBD2 matching 8 bases. V was pared by 7 bases and J by 2 bases, with 4 bases of the junction left unmatched. The CDR3 extends over 14 amino acids. The germline V gene has CDR1 MNHEY and CDR2 SVGEGT. Here the CDR3 DNA reads TGTGCCAGCAACCCAGCGGGGGCCTACAATGAGCAGTTCTTC. Its protein is CASNPAGAYNEQFF.

The V gene is TRBV6-2 or TRBV6-3, the J gene TRBJ2-1; 12 bases agree with TRBD1. J was trimmed by 7 bases and V by 4 bases; bases with no gene match: 11. Germline V gene lookup returns CDR1 MNHEY and CDR2 SVGEGT. The CDR3 consists of 17 residues. The CDR3 loop reads CASSFSTGTGGWNEQFF. The CDR3 region has the DNA TGTGCCAGCAGTTTCTCTACCGGGACAGGGGGCTGGAATGAGCAGTTCTTC.

V is TRBV7-8 and J is TRBJ1-1; 8 bases fit TRBD1. Germline CDR1 reads SGHVS; CDR2 reads FQNEAQ. The V and J ends lost 7 bases and 5 bases, in that order; junction bases with no gene match: 9. The length of the CDR3 is 14 residues. The CDR3 protein is CASTRTGLGTEAFF. CDR3 in DNA: TGTGCCAGCACCCGGACAGGGTTAGGGACTGAAGCTTTCTTT.

This rearrangement joins TRBV10-3 to TRBJ2-7, with TRBD1 matching 9 bases. CDR3 size: 15 residues. V gave up 0 bases and J gave up 7 bases; unmatched junction bases: 7. From germline, CDR1 is ENHRY and CDR2 SYGVKD. CDR3 DNA: TGTGCCATCAGTGAGTCTCTACAGGGGGCGGGTGAGCAGTACTTC. The encoded protein is CAISESLQGAGEQYF.